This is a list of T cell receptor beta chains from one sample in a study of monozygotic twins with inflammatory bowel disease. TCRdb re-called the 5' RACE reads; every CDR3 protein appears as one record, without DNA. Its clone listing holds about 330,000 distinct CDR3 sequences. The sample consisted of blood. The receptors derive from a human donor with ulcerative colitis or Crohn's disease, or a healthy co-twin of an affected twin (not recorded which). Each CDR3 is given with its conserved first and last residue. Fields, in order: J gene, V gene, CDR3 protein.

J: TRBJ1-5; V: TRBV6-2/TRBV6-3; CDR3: CASSLTGEWDQPQHF
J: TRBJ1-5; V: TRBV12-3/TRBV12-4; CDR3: CASSGGQGLNWPQHF
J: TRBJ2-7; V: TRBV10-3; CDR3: CARDRGLYEQYF
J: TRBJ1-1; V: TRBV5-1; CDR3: CASRIGVEAFF
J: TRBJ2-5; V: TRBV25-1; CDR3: CASSVQGRETQYF
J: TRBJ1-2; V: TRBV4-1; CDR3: CASSQDLGTGGAGGYTF
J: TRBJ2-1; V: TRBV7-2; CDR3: CASRQPGLPYNGQFF
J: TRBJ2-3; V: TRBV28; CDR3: CASSFPPGWSTDTQYF
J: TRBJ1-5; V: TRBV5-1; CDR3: CASMEGSQGLSEPQHF
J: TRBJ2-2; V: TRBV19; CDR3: CASSGQNTGELFF
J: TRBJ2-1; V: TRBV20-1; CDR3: CSATLAGAYNEQFF
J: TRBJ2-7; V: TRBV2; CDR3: CARGTPQTHEQYF
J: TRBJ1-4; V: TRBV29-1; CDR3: CSGAGDSNEKLFF
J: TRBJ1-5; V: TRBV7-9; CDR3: CASSLGLGQGDNQPQHF
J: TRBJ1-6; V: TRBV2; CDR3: CASSDLVERAPLHF
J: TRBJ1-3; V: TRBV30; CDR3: CAWSTPGDRNTIYF
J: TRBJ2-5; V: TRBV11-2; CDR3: CASSPLLAEETQYF